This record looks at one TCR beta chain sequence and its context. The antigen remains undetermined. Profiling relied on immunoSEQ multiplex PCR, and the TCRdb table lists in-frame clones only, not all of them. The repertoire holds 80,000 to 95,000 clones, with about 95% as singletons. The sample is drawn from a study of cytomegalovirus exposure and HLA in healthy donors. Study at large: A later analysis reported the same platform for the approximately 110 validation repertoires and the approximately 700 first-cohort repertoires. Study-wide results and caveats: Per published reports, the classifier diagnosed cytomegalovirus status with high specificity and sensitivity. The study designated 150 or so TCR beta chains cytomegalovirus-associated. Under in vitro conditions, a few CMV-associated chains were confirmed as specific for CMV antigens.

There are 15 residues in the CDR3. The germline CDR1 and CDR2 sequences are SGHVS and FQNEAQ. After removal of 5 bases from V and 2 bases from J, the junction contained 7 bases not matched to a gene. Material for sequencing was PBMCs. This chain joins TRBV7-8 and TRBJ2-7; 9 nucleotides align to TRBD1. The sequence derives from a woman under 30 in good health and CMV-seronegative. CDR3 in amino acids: CASSPRTGETYEQYF. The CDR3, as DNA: TGTGCCAGCAGCCCAAGGACAGGGGAAACCTACGAGCAGTACTTC.